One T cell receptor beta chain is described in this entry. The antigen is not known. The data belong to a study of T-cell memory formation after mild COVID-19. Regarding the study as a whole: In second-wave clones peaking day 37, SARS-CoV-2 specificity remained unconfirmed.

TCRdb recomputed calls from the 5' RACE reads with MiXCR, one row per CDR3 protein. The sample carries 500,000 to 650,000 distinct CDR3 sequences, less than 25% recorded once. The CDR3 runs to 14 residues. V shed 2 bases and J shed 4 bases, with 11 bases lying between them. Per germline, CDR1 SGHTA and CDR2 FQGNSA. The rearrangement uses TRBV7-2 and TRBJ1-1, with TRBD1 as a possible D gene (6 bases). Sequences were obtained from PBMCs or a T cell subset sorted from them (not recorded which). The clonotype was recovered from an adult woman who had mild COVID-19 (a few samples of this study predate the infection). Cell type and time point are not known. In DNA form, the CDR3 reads TGTGCCAGCAGCTTACAAGGGGGGATCACTGAAGCTTTCTTT. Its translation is CASSLQGGITEAFF.